A single sample is the source of the 3 T cell receptor beta chains below, sequenced in a study of T-cell memory formation after mild COVID-19. TCRdb used MiXCR to reprocess the 5' RACE reads, holding one entry per CDR3 protein. The sample shows about 49,000 distinct CDR3 sequences, around 7% of them seen only once. Material: PBMCs or a T cell subset sorted from them (not recorded which). The receptors come from a young man who had mild COVID-19 (a few samples of this study predate the infection). Cell type and time point are not known.

This clonotype was detected a few times. This chain joins TRBV6-5 and TRBJ2-2; D is perhaps TRBD1 or TRBD2 (5 bases each). V dropped 7 bases and J dropped 5 bases, with 14 bases sitting between them. The CDR3 runs 14 residues. Germline loops: CDR1 MNHEY, CDR2 SVGAGI. This chain's CDR3 is CASTKLGVTGELFF. In DNA, the CDR3 is TGTGCCAGCACTAAGTTGGGGGTAACCGGGGAGCTGTTTTTT.

This clonotype was found a few times. The chain carries TRBV5-1 and TRBJ1-1; TRBD1 matches at 7 bases. Germline-derived CDR1 and CDR2 are SGHRS and YFSETQ. V was pared by 5 bases and J by 8 bases, with 9 bases of the junction left unmatched. This CDR3 region has 13 residues. CDR3 amino acids: CASRRLDREEAFF. CDR3 coding DNA: TGCGCCAGCAGGCGCCTTGACAGGGAAGAAGCTTTCTTT.

With regard to this clonotype: At one boundary the junction diverges from the germline segment, which might be a read error. The chain has TRBV6-5 and TRBJ2-5; no reliable D call. There are 12 residues in the CDR3. The germline gives CDR1 MNHEY, CDR2 SVGAGI. The CDR3 DNA reads TGTGCCACCAGTGCAGGCTTGGAGACCCAGTACTTC. This gives the protein CATSAGLETQYF.